This T cell receptor (beta chain) was identified in a study of shared clonotypes between healthy human individuals. Cells designated naive CD8 were CD45RO-negative and were positively selected for CCR7, with terminally differentiated effector memory CD45RA+ cells excluded. Donors, healthy HIV-negative adults, lacked recent acute infections or vaccinations. Germline CDR1 reads SGHDN; CDR2 reads FVKESK. The V segment lost 1 base and the J segment 1 base; nucleotides outside the gene matches: 0. The CDR3 is made up of 14 amino acids. A deep-level run was used for the assay. Sequencing was performed with immunoSEQ multiplex PCR; in TCRdb, only in-frame clones are kept and a portion is missing. The sample gives about 680,000 clones, about 92% of which show up once; approximately 24% is in the top ten.

V and J are TRBV14 and TRBJ2-5; TRBD2 aligns across 7 bases. The sequence came from a man aged 25-40 years in good health. The sample was naive CD8+ T cells sorted from blood. The CDR3 protein is CASSQAGGQETQYF. DNA for the CDR3: TGTGCCAGCAGCCAAGCGGGAGGCCAAGAGACCCAGTACTTC.